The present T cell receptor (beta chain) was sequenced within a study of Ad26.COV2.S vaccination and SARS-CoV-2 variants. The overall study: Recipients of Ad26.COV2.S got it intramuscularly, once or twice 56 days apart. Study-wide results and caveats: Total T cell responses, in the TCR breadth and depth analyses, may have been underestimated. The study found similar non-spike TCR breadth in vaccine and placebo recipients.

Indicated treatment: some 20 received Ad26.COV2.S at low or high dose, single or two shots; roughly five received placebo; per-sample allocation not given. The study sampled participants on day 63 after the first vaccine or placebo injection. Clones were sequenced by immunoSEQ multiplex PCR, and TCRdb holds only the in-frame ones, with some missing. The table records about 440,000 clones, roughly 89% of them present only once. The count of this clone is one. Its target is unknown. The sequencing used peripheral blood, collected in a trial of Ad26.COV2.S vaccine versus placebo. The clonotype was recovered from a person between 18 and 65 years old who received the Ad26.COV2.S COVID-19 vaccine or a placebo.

CDR3 loop: CASSSTGGDGNTEAFF. CDR3 DNA: TGTGCCAGCAGCTCGACAGGGGGCGACGGGAACACTGAAGCTTTCTTT. The V call is TRBV5-4, the J call TRBJ1-1, with TRBD1 matching over 10 bases. V was pared by 3 bases and J by 1 base, with 6 bases of the junction left unmatched. CDR3 length: 16 amino acids. CDR1 and CDR2 (germline): SGHNT, YYREEE (reference sequence).